These 4 T cell receptor beta chains came from one sample sequenced in a study of T cells in Graves' hyperthyroidism and ophthalmopathy. Amplified regions were TCR beta CDR3 sequences from RNA transcripts. The HTBI primer set served for first-round RT-PCR of the TCR CDR3. Via MiXCR, TCRdb re-called the multiplex PCR reads, giving one row per CDR3 protein. The table records about 540,000 distinct CDR3 sequences, around 45% of them present only once. Sequencing was performed on peripheral blood or thyroid tissue (not recorded which). These receptors originate from a woman between 18 and 29 years old with Graves' hyperthyroidism.

The genes are TRBV7-9 and TRBJ2-1; D is undetermined. The germline CDR1 and CDR2 sequences are SEHNR and FQNEAQ (reference sequence). The V end was cut by 1 base, the J end by 6 bases, with 16 bases between. This CDR3 has 16 amino acids. The CDR3 loop reads CASSLGQLTRGNEQFF. CDR3 in DNA: TGTGCCAGCAGCTTAGGGCAGCTCACCCGAGGCAATGAGCAGTTCTTC.

Here the CDR3 DNA reads TGTGCCAGCAGAGCCGGGACAGGGAGTGGCTACACCTTC. Translating it yields CASRAGTGSGYTF. The chain links TRBV2 to TRBJ1-2; 9 bases align to TRBD1. This CDR3 comprises 13 residues. Unmatched junction bases numbered 6, after V lost 6 bases and J lost 7 bases. In germline, CDR1 is SNHLY, CDR2 FYNNEI.

V is TRBV4-2 and J is TRBJ2-2; D is possibly TRBD2 (5 bases). The germline V gene has CDR1 LGHNA and CDR2 YNFKEQ. This CDR3 region has 13 residues. The V gene lost 5 bases and the J gene lost 5 bases, with 9 bases spanning the gap. The CDR3: CASSFTGTGELFF. The CDR3 DNA follows: TGTGCCAGCAGCTTCACGGGGACCGGGGAGCTGTTTTTT.

The chain couples TRBV19 to TRBJ1-4; D is ambiguous. Germline CDR1 LNHDA, CDR2 SQIVND (reference sequence). This CDR3 contains 12 residues. V was cut by 7 bases and J by 5 bases, with 8 bases left in between. The CDR3: CASTARNEKLFF. CDR3 coding DNA: TGTGCCAGTACGGCCCGGAATGAAAAACTGTTTTTT.